These 10 T cell receptor beta chains were all obtained from the same sample, sequenced in a study of OX40 agonist ivuxolimab in advanced cancers. Clones were read by immunoSEQ multiplex PCR, and TCRdb kept only the in-frame ones, dropping some. This sample yields fewer than 95,000 clones, of which around 90% are seen a single time; 3% to 3.5% belongs to the top ten. Material: CD4+ or CD8+ T cells sorted from blood, obtained in a trial of the OX40 agonist ivuxolimab. Source of these receptors: an adult with an advanced solid tumor such as melanoma, head and neck, liver or kidney cancer.

This clone was seen a single time. DNA for the CDR3: TGCGCCAGCAATGGCTTACAGGGCCCGAACACCGGGGAGCTGTTTTTT. Residues: CASNGLQGPNTGELFF. V and J are TRBV10-1 and TRBJ2-2, with D possibly matching TRBD1 (6 bases). This CDR3 spans 16 amino acids. Germline CDR1 and CDR2: WNHNN and SYGVQD (reference sequence). The V end was cut by 7 bases, the J end by 0 bases, with 15 bases between.

This clone has a single count. The rearrangement joins TRBV19 to TRBJ2-1, with a tentative D call TRBD1 (6 bases). The CDR3 contains 15 residues. V was clipped by 1 base and J by 7 bases, with 14 bases between them. Germline V lookup: CDR1 LNHDA, CDR2 SQIVND (reference sequence). CDR3 in amino acids: CASSIVGRGGNEQFF. CDR3 DNA: TGTGCCAGTAGTATAGTCGGCAGGGGCGGGAATGAGCAGTTCTTC.

The rearrangement joins TRBV11-2 to TRBJ2-7; 9 nucleotides align to TRBD1. V shed 1 base and J 6 bases; nucleotides not matched to a gene: 10. This CDR3 region has 16 residues. Germline CDR1 is SGHAT and CDR2 is FQNNGV. The CDR3 region has the DNA TGTGCCAGCAGCTTAGGAGGGACAGGGTTAAATCGCGAGCAGTACTTC. Translation: CASSLGGTGLNREQYF.

This clone was seen once. The chain uses TRBV6-1 and TRBJ2-7; 10 bases align to TRBD2. CDR1 MNHNS and CDR2 SASEGT come from the germline V gene. Trimming at V came to 2 bases and at J to 0 bases, leaving 4 bases not matched to a gene. This CDR3 region has 16 residues. CDR3 DNA: TGTGCCAGCAGTGAAAGGGCTAGCGGGAGCTCCTACGAGCAGTACTTC. It encodes CASSERASGSSYEQYF.

This clone was detected only a few times. V is TRBV10-3 and J is TRBJ1-3, with D possibly being TRBD1 (5 bases). The ends were cut back, 4 bases at V and 4 bases at J, with 14 bases in the middle. The CDR3 is 15 amino acids. From germline, CDR1 is ENHRY and CDR2 SYGVKD. The chain's CDR3 is CAISGGQGRGNTIYF. The CDR3, as DNA: TGTGCCATCAGTGGGGGCCAAGGTCGAGGAAACACCATATATTTT.

J is TRBJ2-5 and V is TRBV27; TRBD1 aligns across 8 bases. Trimming removed 3 bases from V and 6 bases from J; junction bases left unmatched: 6. Germline CDR1 is MNHEY and CDR2 is SMNVEV (reference sequence). The length of the CDR3 is 14 residues. CDR3 amino acids: CASSLPDRAKTQYF. CDR3 sequence (DNA): TGTGCCAGCAGTTTGCCGGACAGGGCAAAGACCCAGTACTTC.

J is TRBJ2-6 and V is TRBV19; D uncertain. CDR1 and CDR2 from the germline V gene are LNHDA and SQIVND (reference sequence). CDR3 size: 12 residues. Between the trimmed V and J ends, which lost 7 bases and 4 bases, there was a span of 5 bases. The CDR3 sequence is CASKQGANVLTF. The CDR3 nucleotides read TGTGCCAGTAAGCAAGGGGCCAACGTCCTGACTTTC.

The CDR3 region is CAWSLRQGTQPQHF. The CDR3 region has the DNA TGTGCCTGGAGCTTGAGACAGGGAACTCAGCCCCAGCATTTT. The J gene is TRBJ1-5, the V gene TRBV30, with 7 bases lining up with TRBD1. V was clipped by 3 bases and J by 6 bases; unmatched bases: 8. Per germline, CDR1 GTSNPN and CDR2 SVGIG (reference sequence). CDR3 length: 14 amino acids.

This chain uses TRBV7-9 with TRBJ2-7, with TRBD1 as a possible D gene (5 bases). V shed 3 bases and J shed 3 bases, with 6 bases lying between them. Germline CDR1 reads SEHNR; CDR2 reads FQNEAQ (reference sequence). CDR3 size: 12 residues. CDR3 sequence reads: CASSFDSYEQYF. The DNA for the CDR3 is TGTGCCAGCAGCTTCGACAGCTACGAGCAGTACTTC.

The chain employs TRBV28 and TRBJ1-2; TRBD1 is a possible D gene (5 bases). The CDR3 sequence is 13 residues long. Germline assignment: CDR1 MDHEN and CDR2 SYDVKM. V lost 6 bases to trimming and J lost 4 bases, with 12 bases between them. CDR3 DNA: TGTGCCAGCAGGGGGGGACTTGCCTATGGCTACACCTTC. It codes for CASRGGLAYGYTF.